The present TCR beta chain was sequenced within a study of beta chain features in type 1 diabetes. Overall study findings and caveats: Highly expressing activated T cells could be over-counted with a cDNA template. Within patients, naive, central memory and Treg TCRB repertoires seemed more similar than within healthy donors.

What was sequenced were expressed TCRB transcripts, since all of the isolated RNA had been reverse transcribed. The table came from immunoSEQ multiplex PCR; TCRdb's copy has only in-frame clones and leaves some out. The sample lists 680,000 or so clones; roughly 16% were seen once. Notes on this clone: Its cognate antigen is unknown.

Germline V gene sequence: CDR1 MDHEN, CDR2 SYDVKM. This CDR3 comprises 16 residues. V was pared by 6 bases and J by 3 bases, with 21 bases between. The source material was naive CD4+ T cells from blood. This receptor was obtained from a man aged 18-30 years in good health. V gene TRBV28 combines with J gene TRBJ2-7, with D tentatively TRBD1 (6 bases). The CDR3 sequence: CASSGGQRVRLYEQYF. Here the CDR3 DNA reads TGTGCCAGCAGCGGCGGACAGCGCGTACGCCTCTACGAGCAGTACTTC.